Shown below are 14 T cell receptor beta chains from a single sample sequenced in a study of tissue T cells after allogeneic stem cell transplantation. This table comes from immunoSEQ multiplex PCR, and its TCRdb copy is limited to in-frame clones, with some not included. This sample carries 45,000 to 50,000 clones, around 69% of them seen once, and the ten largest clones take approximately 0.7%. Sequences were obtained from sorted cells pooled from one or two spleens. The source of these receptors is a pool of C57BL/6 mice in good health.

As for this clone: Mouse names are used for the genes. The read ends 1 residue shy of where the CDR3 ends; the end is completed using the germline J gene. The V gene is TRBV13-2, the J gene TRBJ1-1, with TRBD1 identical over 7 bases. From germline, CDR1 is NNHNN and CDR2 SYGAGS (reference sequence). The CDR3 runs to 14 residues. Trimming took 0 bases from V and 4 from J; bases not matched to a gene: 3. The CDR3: CASGDDWDSTEVFF. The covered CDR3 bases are TGTGCCAGCGGTGATGACTGGGACAGCACAGAAGTCTTC.

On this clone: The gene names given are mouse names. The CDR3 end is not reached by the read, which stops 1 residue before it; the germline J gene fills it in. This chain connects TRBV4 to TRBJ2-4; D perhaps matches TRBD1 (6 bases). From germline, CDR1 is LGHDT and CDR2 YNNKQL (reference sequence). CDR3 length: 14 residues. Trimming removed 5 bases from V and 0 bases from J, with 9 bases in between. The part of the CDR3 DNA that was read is TGTGCCAGCAGCAGGGGGAAGAGTCAAAACACCTTGTAC. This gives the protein CASSRGKSQNTLY. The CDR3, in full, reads CASSRGKSQNTLYF.

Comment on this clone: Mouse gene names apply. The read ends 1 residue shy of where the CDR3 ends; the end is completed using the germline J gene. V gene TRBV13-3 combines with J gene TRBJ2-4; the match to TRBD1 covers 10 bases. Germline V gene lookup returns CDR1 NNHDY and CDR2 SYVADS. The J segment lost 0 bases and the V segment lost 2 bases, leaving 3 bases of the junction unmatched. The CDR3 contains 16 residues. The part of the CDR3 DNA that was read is TGTGCCAGCAGTGACCGGGACAGGGGTAGTCAAAACACCTTGTAC. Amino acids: CASSDRDRGSQNTLY. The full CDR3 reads CASSDRDRGSQNTLYF.

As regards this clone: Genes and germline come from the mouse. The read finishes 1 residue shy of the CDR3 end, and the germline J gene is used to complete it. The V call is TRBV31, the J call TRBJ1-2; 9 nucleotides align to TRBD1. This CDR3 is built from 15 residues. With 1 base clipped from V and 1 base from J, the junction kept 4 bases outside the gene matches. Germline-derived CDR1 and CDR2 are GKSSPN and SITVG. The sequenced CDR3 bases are TGTGCCTGGAGTCCTGAGGGACAGGGAAACTCCGACTACACC. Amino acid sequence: CAWSPEGQGNSDYT. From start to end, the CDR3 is CAWSPEGQGNSDYTF. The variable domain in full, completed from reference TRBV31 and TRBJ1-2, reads AQTIHQWPVAEIKAVGSPLSLGCTIKGKSSPNLYWYWQATGGTLQQLFYSITVGQVESVVQLNLSASRPKDDQFILSTEKLLLSHSGFYLCAWSPEGQGNSDYTFGSGTRLLVI.

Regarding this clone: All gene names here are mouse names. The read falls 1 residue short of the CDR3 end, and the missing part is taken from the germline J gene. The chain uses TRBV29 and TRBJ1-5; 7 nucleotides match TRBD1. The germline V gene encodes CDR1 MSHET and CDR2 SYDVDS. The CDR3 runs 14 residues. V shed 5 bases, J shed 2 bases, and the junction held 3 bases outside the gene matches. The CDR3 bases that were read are TGTGCTAGCAGTAGACAGGGATACAACCAGGCTCCGCTT. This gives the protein CASSRQGYNQAPL. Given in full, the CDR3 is CASSRQGYNQAPLF.

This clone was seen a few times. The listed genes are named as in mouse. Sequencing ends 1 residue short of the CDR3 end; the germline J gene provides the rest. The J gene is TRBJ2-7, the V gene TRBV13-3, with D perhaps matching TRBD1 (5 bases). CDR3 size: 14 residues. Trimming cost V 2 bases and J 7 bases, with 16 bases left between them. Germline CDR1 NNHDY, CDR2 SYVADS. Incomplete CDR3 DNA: TGTGCCAGCAGTGAAAGGGCAGGGAGAAGGGAACAGTAC. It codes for CASSERAGRREQY. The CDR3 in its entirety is CASSERAGRREQYF.

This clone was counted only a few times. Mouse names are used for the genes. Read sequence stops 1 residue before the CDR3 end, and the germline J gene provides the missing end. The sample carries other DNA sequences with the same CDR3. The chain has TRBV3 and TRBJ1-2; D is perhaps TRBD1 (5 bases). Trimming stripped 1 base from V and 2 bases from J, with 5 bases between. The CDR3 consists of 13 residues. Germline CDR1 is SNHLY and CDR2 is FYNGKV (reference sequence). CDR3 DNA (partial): TGTGCCAGCAGCTTAGGGGGGAACTCCGACTACACC. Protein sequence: CASSLGGNSDYT. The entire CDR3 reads CASSLGGNSDYTF.

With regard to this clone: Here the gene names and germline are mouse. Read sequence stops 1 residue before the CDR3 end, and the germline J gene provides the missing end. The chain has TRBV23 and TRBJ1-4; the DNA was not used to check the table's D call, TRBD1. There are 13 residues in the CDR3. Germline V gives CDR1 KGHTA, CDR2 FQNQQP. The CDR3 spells CSSSQGQYERLFF. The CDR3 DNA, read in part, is TGCTCCAGCAGTCAAGGACAGTACGAAAGATTATTT.

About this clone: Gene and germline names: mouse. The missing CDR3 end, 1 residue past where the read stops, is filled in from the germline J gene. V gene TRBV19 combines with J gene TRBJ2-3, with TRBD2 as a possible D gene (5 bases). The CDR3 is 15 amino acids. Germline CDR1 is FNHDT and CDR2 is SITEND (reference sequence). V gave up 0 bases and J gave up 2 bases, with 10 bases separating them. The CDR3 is CASSIGGGVAETLYF. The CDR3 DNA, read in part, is TGTGCCAGCAGTATAGGGGGTGGGGTTGCAGAAACGCTGTAT.

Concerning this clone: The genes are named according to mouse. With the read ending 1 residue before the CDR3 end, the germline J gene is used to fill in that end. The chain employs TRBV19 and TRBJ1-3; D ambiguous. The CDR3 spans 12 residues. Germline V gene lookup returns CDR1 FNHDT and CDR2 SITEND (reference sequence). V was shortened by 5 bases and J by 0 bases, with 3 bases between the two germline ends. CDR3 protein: CASRYSGNTLYF. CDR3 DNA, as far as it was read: TGTGCCAGCAGATATTCTGGAAATACGCTCTAT.

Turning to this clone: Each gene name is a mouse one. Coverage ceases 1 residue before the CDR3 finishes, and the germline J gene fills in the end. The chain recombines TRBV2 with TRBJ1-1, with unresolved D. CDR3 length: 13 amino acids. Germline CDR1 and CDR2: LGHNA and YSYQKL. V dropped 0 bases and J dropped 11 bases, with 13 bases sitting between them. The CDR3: CASSQDPQARVFF. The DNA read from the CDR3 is TGTGCCAGCAGCCAAGATCCCCAGGCTCGGGTCTTC. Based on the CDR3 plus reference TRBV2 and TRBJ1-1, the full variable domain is DPKIIQKPKYLVAVTGSEKILICEQYLGHNAMYWYRQSAKKPLEFMFSYSYQKLMDNQTASSRFQPQSSKKNHLDLQITALKPDDSATYFCASSQDPQARVFFGKGTRLTVV.

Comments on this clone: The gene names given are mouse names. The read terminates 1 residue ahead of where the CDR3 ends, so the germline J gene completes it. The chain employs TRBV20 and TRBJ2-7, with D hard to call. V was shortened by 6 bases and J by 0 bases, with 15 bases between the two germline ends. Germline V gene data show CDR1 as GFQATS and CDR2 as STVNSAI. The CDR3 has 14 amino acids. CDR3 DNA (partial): TGTGGTGCCCGCCAAAAACTCGACTCCTATGAACAGTAC. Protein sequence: CGARQKLDSYEQY. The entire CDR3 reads CGARQKLDSYEQYF.

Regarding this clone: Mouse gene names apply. CDR3 protein: CASSLRDRGNAEQFF. Incomplete CDR3 DNA: TGTGCCAGCTCTCTCCGGGACAGGGGGAATGCTGAGCAGTTC. The V gene is TRBV12-1, the J gene TRBJ2-1, with 11 bases that match TRBD1. The read finishes 1 residue shy of the CDR3 end, and the germline J gene is used to complete it. V lost 0 bases, J lost 5 bases, and 2 bases stayed unmatched. The CDR3 consists of 15 residues. The V gene's germline CDR1 is SGHSN and CDR2 HYEKVE.

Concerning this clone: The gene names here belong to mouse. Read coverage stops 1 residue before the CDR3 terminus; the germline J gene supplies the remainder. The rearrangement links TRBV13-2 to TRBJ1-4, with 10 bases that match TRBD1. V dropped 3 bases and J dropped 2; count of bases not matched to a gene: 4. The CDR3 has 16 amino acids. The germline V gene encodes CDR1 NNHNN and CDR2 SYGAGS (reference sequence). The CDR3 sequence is CASGVPGQGSNERLFF. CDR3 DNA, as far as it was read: TGTGCCAGCGGTGTCCCGGGACAGGGGTCCAACGAAAGATTATTT.